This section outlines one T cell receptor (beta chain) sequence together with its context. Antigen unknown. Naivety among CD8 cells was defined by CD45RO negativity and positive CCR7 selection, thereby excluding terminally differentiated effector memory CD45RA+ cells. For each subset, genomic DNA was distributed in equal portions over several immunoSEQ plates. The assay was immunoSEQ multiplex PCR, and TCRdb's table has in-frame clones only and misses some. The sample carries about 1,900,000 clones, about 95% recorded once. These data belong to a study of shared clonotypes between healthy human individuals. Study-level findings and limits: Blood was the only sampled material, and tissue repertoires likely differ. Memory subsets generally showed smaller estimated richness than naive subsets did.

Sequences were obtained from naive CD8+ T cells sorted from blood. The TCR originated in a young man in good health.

The CDR3 protein is CASSLVGGYGTDTQYF. The DNA for the CDR3 is TGTGCCAGCAGCTTAGTAGGGGGGTACGGCACAGATACGCAGTATTTT. This chain links TRBV11-2 with TRBJ2-3; D possibly uses TRBD1 or TRBD2 (6 bases each). Germline values: CDR1 SGHAT, CDR2 FQNNGV. V was pared by 1 base and J by 1 base, with 12 bases between. The CDR3 length is 16 residues. The full variable domain, in which reference TRBV11-2 and TRBJ2-3 provide the parts outside the CDR3, is EAGVAQSPRYKIIEKRQSVAFWCNPISGHATLYWYQQILGQGPKLLIQFQNNGVVDDSQLPKDRFSAERLKGVDSTLKIQPAKLEDSAVYLCASSLVGGYGTDTQYFGPGTRLTVL.